This record concerns one T cell receptor (beta chain) sequence. The data stem from a study of technical replicates of blood from a handful of donors. The data were produced by immunoSEQ multiplex PCR, yet TCRdb's version contains in-frame clones alone and is incomplete. The sample shows about 81,000 clones, roughly 96% of them seen only once. Germline-derived CDR1 and CDR2 are MDHEN and SYDVKM. This CDR3 contains 13 residues. The V end lost 3 bases, the J end lost 7 bases, and 13 bases lay between the germline ends. The V gene is TRBV28, the J gene TRBJ2-7, with D maybe TRBD2 (6 bases). Source material: T cells isolated from PBMCs. This TCR came from a human donor in good health. CDR3 nucleotides: TGTGCCAGCAGTTTCCCACGGGAGAGAGAGCAGTACTTC. It specifies CASSFPREREQYF. Combining the CDR3 with reference TRBV28 and TRBJ2-7 gives the whole variable domain DVKVTQSSRYLVKRTGEKVFLECVQDMDHENMFWYRQDPGLGLRLIYFSYDVKMKEKGDIPEGYSVSREKKERFSLILESASTNQTSMYLCASSFPREREQYFGPGTRLTVT.